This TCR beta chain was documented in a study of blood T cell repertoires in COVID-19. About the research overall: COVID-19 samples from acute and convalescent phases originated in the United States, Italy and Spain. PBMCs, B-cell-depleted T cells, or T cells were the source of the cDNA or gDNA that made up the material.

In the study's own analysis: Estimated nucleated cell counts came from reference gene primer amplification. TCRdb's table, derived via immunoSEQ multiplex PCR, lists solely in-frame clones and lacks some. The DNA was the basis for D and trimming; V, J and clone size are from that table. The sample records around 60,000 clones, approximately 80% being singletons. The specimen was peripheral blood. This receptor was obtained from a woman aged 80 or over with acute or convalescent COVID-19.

DNA for the CDR3: TGTGCCTGGAGTCGGACAGCCGTGGAGGAAGCTTTCTTT. It is translated as CAWSRTAVEEAFF. The rearrangement joins TRBV30 to TRBJ1-1; possible D gene TRBD1, 6 bases. The germline V gene has CDR1 GTSNPN and CDR2 SVGIG (reference sequence). V was cut by 2 bases and J by 8 bases, with 15 bases left in between. This CDR3 has 13 residues. The full variable domain, completed using reference TRBV30 and TRBJ1-1, is SQTIHQWPATLVQPVGSPLSLECTVEGTSNPNLYWYRQAAGRGLQLLFYSVGIGQISSEVPQNLSASRPQDRQFILSSKKLLLSDSGFYLCAWSRTAVEEAFFGQGTRLTVV.